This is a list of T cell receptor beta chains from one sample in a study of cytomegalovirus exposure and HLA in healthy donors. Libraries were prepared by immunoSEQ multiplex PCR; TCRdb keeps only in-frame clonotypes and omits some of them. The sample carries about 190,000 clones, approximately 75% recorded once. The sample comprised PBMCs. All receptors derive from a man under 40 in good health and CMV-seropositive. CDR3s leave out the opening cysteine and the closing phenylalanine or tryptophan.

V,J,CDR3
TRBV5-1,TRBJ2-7,ASSSGHTGYEQY
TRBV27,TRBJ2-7,ASSFGASGAYEQY
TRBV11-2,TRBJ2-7,ASSATSGSDEQY
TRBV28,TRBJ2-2,ASSRPGFSGGELF
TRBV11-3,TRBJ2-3,ASSTGQGATDTQY
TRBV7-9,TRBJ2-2,ATSRSTGTGLAGELF
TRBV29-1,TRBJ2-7,SVEEGTVPYEQY
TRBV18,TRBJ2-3,ASSPRAGGSTDTQY
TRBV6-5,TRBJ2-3,ASSYGGIRTDTQY
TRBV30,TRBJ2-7,AWAPPYRDYHEQY